The next 20 T cell receptor beta chains were all read from a single sample in a study of cytomegalovirus exposure and HLA in healthy donors (TCRdb year 2017). The library was produced with the immunoSEQ multiplex PCR assay. For the multiplex PCR, a mixture combining 60 forward primers for TCR Vbeta segments and 13 reverse primers for TCR Jbeta segments was used. What TCRdb holds here is the immuneACCESS table cut down to in-frame rearrangements. Part of the clones is not present; checked against another copy, under half of the missing clones reflect an unresolved V gene, and the others are unexplained. Here the sample has around 120,000 clones; around three quarters occur a single time. Of the sample, about 5.2% falls within the top ten clones. Sequencing input: PBMCs. These receptors came from a female donor in good health and CMV-seropositive.

This clone was seen a single time. This chain joins TRBV7-2 and TRBJ1-4, with 7 bases lining up with TRBD1. Germline loops: CDR1 SGHTA, CDR2 FQGNSA. CDR3 length equals 12 residues. After removal of 5 bases from V and 10 bases from J, the junction contained 4 bases not matched to a gene. The CDR3 DNA reads TGTGCCAGCAGCCTCCAGGGGGGAAAACTGTTTTTT. Amino acids: CASSLQGGKLFF.

The rearrangement links TRBV5-1 to TRBJ1-4; 7 nucleotides line up with TRBD1. Germline assignment: CDR1 SGHRS and CDR2 YFSETQ. CDR3 size: 16 residues. V lost 4 bases and J lost 2; bases outside the gene matches: 8. CDR3 loop: CASSRNTGATNEKLFF. The CDR3 bases are TGCGCCAGCAGCCGGAATACAGGGGCGACTAATGAAAAACTGTTTTTT.

In the case of this clone: Germline is not matched at one junction end, which may reflect a read error. This sequence joins TRBV5-8 and TRBJ1-5; D uncertain. Looked up from germline, CDR1 is SGHTS and CDR2 is YDEGEE. CDR3 size: 15 residues. The CDR3 DNA reads TGTGCCAGCAGCTTGGGCCTTTATAGCCATCAGCCCCAGCATTTT. Translated: CASSLGLYSHQPQHF. Full variable domain (outside the CDR3, taken from reference TRBV5-8 and TRBJ1-5): EAGVTQSPTHLIKTRGQQATLRCSPISGHTSVYWYQQALGLGLQFLLWYDEGEERNRGNFPPRFSGRQFPNYSSELNVNALELEDSALYLCASSLGLYSHQPQHFGDGTRLSIL.

V and J are TRBV15 and TRBJ2-3; the match to TRBD2 covers 10 bases. This CDR3 has 15 residues. Germline-derived CDR1 and CDR2 are LNHNV and YYDKDF (reference sequence). The V and J ends lost 0 bases and 10 bases, in that order; junction bases with no gene match: 7. CDR3 sequence: CATSREQSGGAAQYF. The CDR3 DNA sequence: TGTGCCACCAGCAGAGAACAGAGCGGGGGGGCCGCGCAGTATTTT.

The V call is TRBV7-3, the J call TRBJ2-2, with TRBD2 matching over 8 bases. This CDR3 region has 16 residues. Germline CDR1 SGHTA, CDR2 FQGTGA. After removal of 1 base from V and 3 bases from J, the junction contained 4 bases not matched to a gene. The DNA for the CDR3 is TGTGCCAGCAGCTTAATTAGCGGGGCTTACACCGGGGAGCTGTTTTTT. It codes for CASSLISGAYTGELFF.

This clone occurred once. The V call is TRBV27, the J call TRBJ2-7; D is possibly TRBD2 (6 bases). This CDR3 contains 15 residues. CDR1 and CDR2 from the germline V gene are MNHEY and SMNVEV (reference sequence). The V and J ends lost 1 base and 5 bases respectively, with 15 bases between them. The CDR3 DNA sequence: TGTGCCAGCAGTTTATACCGGGGGTCGGCTAACGAGCAGTACTTC. Its protein product is CASSLYRGSANEQYF.

V usage is TRBV4-2 and J usage is TRBJ1-2; D unresolved. The CDR3 has 15 residues. The ends were cut back, 4 bases at V and 0 bases at J, with 12 bases in the middle. In germline, CDR1 is LGHNA, CDR2 YNFKEQ. CDR3 loop: CASSPEKGANYGYTF. The CDR3 DNA reads TGTGCCAGCAGCCCGGAGAAAGGAGCTAACTATGGCTACACCTTC.

V usage is TRBV7-8 and J usage is TRBJ2-2, with 8 positions matching TRBD1. Trimming at V came to 10 bases and at J to 5 bases, leaving 3 bases not matched to a gene. CDR3 length: 12 amino acids. Germline CDR1 reads SGHVS; CDR2 reads FQNEAQ. CDR3 coding DNA: TGTGCCAATACAGGGGGTACCGGGGAGCTGTTTTTT. Protein product: CANTGGTGELFF.

The rearrangement uses TRBV5-4 and TRBJ1-1; 9 nucleotides line up with TRBD1. Germline loops: CDR1 SGHNT, CDR2 YYREEE (reference sequence). The CDR3 contains 15 residues. V shed 3 bases, J shed 4 bases, and the junction held 7 bases outside the gene matches. CDR3 DNA sequence: TGTGCCAGCAGCTATGGGACAGGGTGGGGCACTGAAGCTTTCTTT. It specifies CASSYGTGWGTEAFF.

This clone was picked up a small number of times. The chain recombines TRBV5-1 with TRBJ2-1; 10 nucleotides line up with TRBD1. In germline, CDR1 is SGHRS, CDR2 YFSETQ. Losses at the gene ends were 6 bases for V and 9 bases for J; bases not matched to a gene: 12. The CDR3 spans 15 residues. The CDR3 DNA is TGCGCCAGCACCTGGGGGACAGGGGAGCTCAGTGAGCAGTTCTTC. This sequence encodes CASTWGTGELSEQFF.

The J gene is TRBJ1-1, the V gene TRBV5-1; D call uncertain. CDR1 SGHRS and CDR2 YFSETQ come from the germline V gene. The CDR3 is made up of 16 amino acids. V lost 4 bases to trimming and J lost 1 base, with 17 bases between them. The CDR3 here is CASSGGLGFGNTEAFF. CDR3 in DNA: TGCGCCAGCAGCGGAGGCCTAGGGTTTGGGAACACTGAAGCTTTCTTT.

This chain connects TRBV28 to TRBJ1-1; D is possibly TRBD1 (6 bases). Germline V gene data show CDR1 as MDHEN and CDR2 as SYDVKM. V was shortened by 5 bases and J by 0 bases, with 16 bases between the two germline ends. This CDR3 has 16 amino acids. CDR3 sequence: CASSRPGTPMNTEAFF. The CDR3, as DNA: TGTGCCAGCAGTCGTCCCGGGACACCCATGAACACTGAAGCTTTCTTT.

The chain carries TRBV27 and TRBJ2-7, with 10 nucleotides matching TRBD2. The V segment lost 0 bases and the J segment 8 bases; nucleotides outside the gene matches: 4. The CDR3 totals 14 residues. Per the germline V gene, CDR1 is MNHEY and CDR2 is SMNVEV (reference sequence). CDR3 sequence reads: CASSLSGLAPQQYF. The CDR3, as DNA: TGTGCCAGCAGTTTATCGGGACTAGCGCCTCAGCAGTACTTC.

The chain employs TRBV7-8 and TRBJ2-7, with 7 bases fitting TRBD1. The CDR3 has 16 amino acids. Germline V gives CDR1 SGHVS, CDR2 FQNEAQ. V was pared by 1 base and J by 5 bases, with 11 bases of the junction left unmatched. In nucleotides, the CDR3 is TGTGCCAGCAGCTTAGGACAGGGAATCCGTACGAACGAGCAGTACTTC. It is translated as CASSLGQGIRTNEQYF.

This clone has only a few counts. This chain links TRBV6-1 with TRBJ1-1; tentative D call: TRBD1 (5 bases). The CDR3 is 13 amino acids. The ends were cut back, 6 bases at V and 8 bases at J, with 16 bases in the middle. Germline V CDR1 and CDR2: MNHNS, SASEGT. The CDR3 region has the DNA TGTGCCAGCAGGGAACAGGTCCCTCCGGAAGCTTTCTTT. Its protein is CASREQVPPEAFF.

This chain links TRBV6-5 with TRBJ2-3; D gene uncertain. Germline-derived CDR1 and CDR2 are MNHEY and SVGAGI. CDR3 length: 15 amino acids. The V end was cut by 6 bases, the J end by 4 bases, with 17 bases between. In nucleotides, the CDR3 is TGTGCCAGCAGGTTACTACCCATGGCAGCAGATACGCAGTATTTT. This encodes CASRLLPMAADTQYF.

This chain uses TRBV15 with TRBJ2-1, with D possibly TRBD1 on 7 matching bases. Germline V gene sequence: CDR1 LNHNV, CDR2 YYDKDF (reference sequence). The CDR3 runs 15 residues. The V end was cut by 0 bases, the J end by 7 bases, with 13 bases between. The CDR3 protein is CATSRDQGGRNEQFF. The CDR3 DNA is TGTGCCACCAGCAGAGATCAGGGGGGCCGGAATGAGCAGTTCTTC.

CDR3 loop: CASSLVGQRNYGYTF. CDR3 bases: TGTGCCAGCAGTTTGGTCGGACAGAGGAACTATGGCTACACCTTC. The chain links TRBV28 to TRBJ1-2; maybe TRBD1 (6 bases). Trimming removed 3 bases at V and 2 bases at J, with 13 bases between. Germline CDR1 and CDR2: MDHEN and SYDVKM. The CDR3 is 15 amino acids.

The chain is built from TRBV4-1 and TRBJ1-4; 8 positions match TRBD1. CDR1 is MGHRA, CDR2 YSYEKL, per germline. Trimming took 5 bases from V and 4 from J; bases not matched to a gene: 3. The CDR3 sequence is 14 residues long. The CDR3 protein is CASSRQGNNEKLFF. For the CDR3, the DNA is TGCGCCAGCAGCAGACAGGGGAATAATGAAAAACTGTTTTTT.

This sequence joins TRBV6-5 and TRBJ2-7, with 8 bases aligning to TRBD1. With 6 bases clipped from V and 3 bases from J, the junction kept 4 bases outside the gene matches. The length of the CDR3 is 13 residues. Germline V gene lookup returns CDR1 MNHEY and CDR2 SVGAGI. CDR3 region: CASSTDRGYEQYF. CDR3 sequence (DNA): TGTGCCAGCAGCACCGACAGGGGCTACGAGCAGTACTTC.